This T cell receptor beta chain came from a study of cytomegalovirus exposure and HLA in healthy donors (dated by TCRdb to the late 2010s). About the full investigation: According to an earlier analysis of around 600 of the donors, roughly 180 million T cells yielded some 120 million unique TCR beta sequences and 276 Gb of sequence data. Roughly 300 gigabases of sequencing data and approximately 85 million unique TCR sequences were included in an early release covering around 600 HLA-typed donors. The genetic ancestry cluster associated with self-reported Caucasian donors included around 76% of the roughly 400 genotyped donors. The study aimed to test whether cataloging public T cell receptors could reveal signatures of past pathogen exposure. The T cell repertoires of several hundred subjects were profiled by immunosequencing and related to cytomegalovirus serostatus. A separate validation cohort of over 95 different subjects was used in addition to the roughly 700-subject first cohort. To predict cytomegalovirus infection status, the study combined high-throughput TCR immunosequencing, statistical association of individual TCRs with disease status, and machine learning. A later analysis re-analyzed previously published TCR beta repertoires from hundreds of donors and added high-resolution HLA genotyping to study TCR occurrence patterns. In the later analysis, no new phenotypic data were used to find candidate immune exposures; instead, reliance was placed on TCR beta sequences and their occurrence across donors. An earlier analysis of fewer than 700 of the donors applied high-throughput TCR beta sequencing to assess whether each TCR beta V gene segment acted as functional or pseudogenic. Donor age, sex, ethnicity and CMV serostatus were collected together with the repertoire data. Genome-wide SNP genotypes for about 60% of the roughly 670 donors were used in a later genetic analysis, which treated that subset as a discovery cohort. Every repertoire in the discovery cohort had been generated on one and the same sequencing platform. HLA typing included class I and class II loci at four-digit resolution. The number of donors typed differed by locus, with about 629-630 for A, B, C, DRB1 and DQB1, approximately 500 for DQA1, 600 to 610 for DPA1, and some 450 for DPB1. Roughly 5 DR-DQ haplotypes were handled as single units for association and clustering because linkage in the cohort was strong. On average, roughly 200,000 unique TCR beta nucleotide sequences were sequenced per donor among some 430 genotyped donors of the cohort, with 15% to 20% of those sequences being non-productive. What the work shows at the level of the full study, not this receptor alone: Compared with equally common non-associated chains, HLA-associated TCR beta chains in a later analysis were more clonally expanded and had lower generation probabilities. Most TCR sequences were seen in very few donors, while some public TCRs were found in many individuals. A later analysis found that most CMV-associated TCR beta chains appeared HLA-restricted, with HLA associations seemingly driven largely by CMV exposure. In the study, about 150 TCR beta chains were listed as associated with cytomegalovirus. Roughly uniform sequencing depth across donors was assumed in presence/absence analyses, although this assumption may not hold. A later genetic analysis associated a missense DCLRE1C variant with V-gene and J-gene trimming of TCR beta chains, and an independent cohort replicated the association. In this cohort, only TCR beta chains were sequenced, and detectable features were limited by the absence of alpha or paired-chain data. In an earlier analysis of about 540 of the donors, most TCR beta V segments were observed in productive rearrangements about 90% or about 30% of the time, broadly matching IMGT annotations. A later analysis found that TCR association rates varied across HLA loci, with DRB1 alleles showing the most associated TCRs and HLA-C alleles the fewest. According to a later analysis, parvovirus B19, influenza, CMV and Epstein-Barr virus appeared linked to several top co-occurrence clusters. Because counts were too low, roughly 17 rarely observed V segments, including chromosome 9 orphons, were left out of the earlier analysis of a few hundred of the donors. The authors suggested that the approach could potentially be extended to other disease states and immunological phenotypes. Immune exposure information for the cohort was limited to CMV serostatus. According to a later genetic analysis, donors in an Asian-associated ancestry cluster had fewer N-insertions in productive TCRs than the approximately 670-donor mean. The classifier was reported to diagnose cytomegalovirus status with high specificity and sensitivity in both the original cohort and the validation cohort. The 87-base-pair reads could not distinguish some IMGT-functional V segments, including TRBV6-2 and TRBV6-3, so those segments were excluded. Because HLA typing was unavailable for some donors at each locus, only the typed subset was used in association tests. A further reported finding was that TCR beta sequences accurately predicted the HLA-A and HLA-B alleles for most subjects in the first cohort. A cluster of highly shared sequence variants was judged likely to represent a technical artifact of the sequencing pipeline. Correlated functional status among segregating V segments might be attributable to linkage disequilibrium, but an unknown experimental factor could not be ruled out. At a false discovery rate of 0.05, a later analysis linked 16,000 or so TCR beta sequences to specific HLA alleles. In vitro tests confirmed that three of the cytomegalovirus-associated TCR beta chains recognize cytomegalovirus antigens. When HLA alleles, especially DR and DQ, strongly co-occurred, TCR associations were difficult to assign to individual alleles.

Receptor amplification or capture employed the immunoSEQ multiplex PCR assay. The multiplex PCR relied on a mix of 60 forward primers for TCR Vbeta segments and 13 reverse primers for TCR Jbeta segments. Amplification of the CDR3 region of rearranged TCR beta genes was performed with a multiplex PCR assay on genomic DNA. The amplified TCR beta libraries were sequenced on the Illumina HiSeq System as 87-base-pair reads. In the source study's methods: Across the 640 or so repertoires, a later analysis counted tens of millions of unique TCR beta chains, some 11 million of which were shared by at least two donors. To remove PCR and sequencing errors, raw reads were error-corrected and collapsed into unique sequences using a nearest-neighbor algorithm that merged closely related sequences. CDR3 sequences were aligned to IMGT reference sequences to assign V, D and J gene segments. For a sequence to be retained, a match of at least six nucleotides was required to both a V gene segment and a J gene segment. Rearrangements were called productive when the CDR3 lacked stop codons and stayed in frame with V and J; all others were non-productive. Following IMGT convention, CDR3 was defined as the stretch from the second conserved V-encoded cysteine to the conserved J-encoded phenylalanine. The earlier analysis of 500 to 600 of the donors excluded sequences that lacked an unambiguous match to a single V gene segment. An earlier analysis of over 450 of the donors classified V segments as functional when productive rearrangements were above 56.7% and as segregating when the standard deviation between donors was above 5%. To diagnose cytomegalovirus status from the catalog of TCR beta chain sequences, a statistical classification framework was built. A later analysis assigned V and J genes by comparing TCR nucleotide sequences with IMGT/GENE-DB human TR gene sequences. A later analysis assigned CDR3 sequences and most-parsimonious VDJ recombination scenarios with the TCRdist pipeline. In a later analysis, every TCR beta chain was defined by the combination of its CDR3 amino acid sequence and its V-gene family, and reads without a unique V-gene family were dropped. In a later analysis, 500 to 700 highly shared, low-generation-probability nucleotide sequences were removed to address suspected cross-contamination and a sequencing artifact. In a later analysis, a clonal expansion index was calculated for each public chain from normalized within-repertoire ranks of inferred template counts. A later analysis computed generation probabilities with a VDJ recombination model fitted to out-of-frame rearrangements, and checked the results against IGoR. In a later analysis, hypergeometric tests were used to score TCR-TCR, TCR-HLA and TCR-CMV co-occurrence, with a repertoire-size bias correction applied to TCR pairs. In a later analysis, false discovery rates were estimated by permuting HLA or CMV assignments 20 times. In a later analysis, co-occurring TCRs were grouped using DBSCAN, and TCRdist sequence similarity was added for clustering within HLA-allele-positive subsets. For co-occurrence clustering, repertoires with fewer than 30,000 or more than 120,000 public chains were excluded, along with several repertoires with anomalous nucleotide sharing. This is the immuneACCESS table as TCRdb keeps it, with only in-frame sequences that have V and J called. A part of the clones is gone; compared with another copy, unresolved V genes explain less than half, and the rest is unexplained. Clone size and the V and J calls come from that table; the DNA yielded D and trimming. This sample gives fewer than 250,000 clones in total; around 90% of them show up just once. Jointly, the top ten make up more than 1% of the sample.

As for this clone: It lacks a known antigen. No qualities accompany the bases; no much larger clone lies one base away.

Relative to germline, V is missing 4 bases and J is missing 3 bases, with 5 bases of the junction outside any gene match. The CDR3, from cysteine to phenylalanine, totals 15 residues. Only CDR3 DNA is held: 45 bases, read in frame from base 1. CDR1 SGHTA and CDR2 FQGTGA were looked up in the germline V gene. In total, 630 or so healthy bone marrow donors made up the cohort. At the time of sampling, every cohort member was nominally healthy, though immune exposures that went unrecorded were likely present. The donor tested CMV seronegative, placing the donor among the 350 or so seronegative members of the cohort. Each donor provided a peripheral blood sample, and peripheral blood mononuclear cells were used for TCR beta sequencing. The Qiagen DNeasy Blood Extraction Kit was used to extract genomic DNA from the blood cell samples.

The specimen was PBMCs. This sequence originates from a boy aged 2 to 10 in good health and CMV-seronegative. The sequence links TRBV7-3 to TRBJ2-3, with TRBD2 matching 9 junction bases. The nucleotides read TGTGCCAGCAGCTCATCTAGCGGGACTACAGATACGCAGTATTTT. It translates to CASSSSSGTTDTQYF.